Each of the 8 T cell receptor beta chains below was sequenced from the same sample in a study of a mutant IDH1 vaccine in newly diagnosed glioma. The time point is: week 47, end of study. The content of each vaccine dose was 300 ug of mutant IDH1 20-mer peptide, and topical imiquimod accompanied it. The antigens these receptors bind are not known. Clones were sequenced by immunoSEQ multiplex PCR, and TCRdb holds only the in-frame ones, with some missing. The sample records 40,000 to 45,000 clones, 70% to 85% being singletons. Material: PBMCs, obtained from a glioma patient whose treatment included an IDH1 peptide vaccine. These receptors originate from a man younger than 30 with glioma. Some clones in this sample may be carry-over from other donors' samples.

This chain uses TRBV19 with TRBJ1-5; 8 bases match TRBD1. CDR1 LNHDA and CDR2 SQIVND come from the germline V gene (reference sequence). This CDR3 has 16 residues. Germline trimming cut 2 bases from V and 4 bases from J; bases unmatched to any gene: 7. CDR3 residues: CASSILSGQANQPQHF. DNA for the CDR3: TGTGCCAGTAGTATACTTTCGGGACAGGCGAATCAGCCCCAGCATTTT. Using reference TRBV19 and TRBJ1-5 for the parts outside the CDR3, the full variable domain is DGGITQSPKYLFRKEGQNVTLSCEQNLNHDAMYWYRQDPGQGLRLIYYSQIVNDFQKGDIAEGYSVSREKKESFPLTVTSAQKNPTAFYLCASSILSGQANQPQHFGDGTRLSIL.

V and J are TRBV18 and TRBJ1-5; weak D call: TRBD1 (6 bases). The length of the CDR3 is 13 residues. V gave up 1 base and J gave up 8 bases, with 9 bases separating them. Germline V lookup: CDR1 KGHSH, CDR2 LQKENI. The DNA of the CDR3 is TGTGCCAGCTCACCACAGGGGGGCGAGCCCCAGCATTTT. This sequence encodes CASSPQGGEPQHF.

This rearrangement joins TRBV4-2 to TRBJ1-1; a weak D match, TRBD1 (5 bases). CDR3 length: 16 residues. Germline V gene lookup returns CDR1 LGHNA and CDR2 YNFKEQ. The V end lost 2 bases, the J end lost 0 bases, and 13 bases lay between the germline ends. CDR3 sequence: CASSQSPGLVNTEAFF. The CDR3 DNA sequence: TGTGCCAGCAGCCAATCCCCGGGACTCGTGAACACTGAAGCTTTCTTT.

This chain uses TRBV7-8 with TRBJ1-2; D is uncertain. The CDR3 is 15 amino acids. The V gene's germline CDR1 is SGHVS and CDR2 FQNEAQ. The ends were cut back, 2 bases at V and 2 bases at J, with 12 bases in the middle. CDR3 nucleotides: TGTGCCAGCAGCTTATACGGGAAAGAAAACTATGGCTACACCTTC. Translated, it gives CASSLYGKENYGYTF.

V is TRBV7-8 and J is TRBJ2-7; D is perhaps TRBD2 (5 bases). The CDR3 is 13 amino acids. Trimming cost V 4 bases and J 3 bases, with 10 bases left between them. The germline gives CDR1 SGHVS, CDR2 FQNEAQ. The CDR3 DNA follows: TGTGCCAGCAGCTCCACAACTAGCTACGAGCAGTACTTC. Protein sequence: CASSSTTSYEQYF. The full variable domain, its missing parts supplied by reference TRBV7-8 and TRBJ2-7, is GAGVSQSPRYKVAKRGQDVALRCDPISGHVSLFWYQQALGQGPEFLTYFQNEAQLDKSGLPSDRFFAERPEGSVSTLKIQRTQQEDSAVYLCASSSTTSYEQYFGPGTRLTVT.

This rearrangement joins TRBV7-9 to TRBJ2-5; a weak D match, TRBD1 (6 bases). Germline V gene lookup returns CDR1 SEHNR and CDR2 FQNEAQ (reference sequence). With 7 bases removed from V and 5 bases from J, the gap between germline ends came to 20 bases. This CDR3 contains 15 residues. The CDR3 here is CASTQSLGAGETQYF. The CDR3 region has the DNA TGTGCCAGCACCCAAAGCTTGGGGGCTGGGGAGACCCAGTACTTC.

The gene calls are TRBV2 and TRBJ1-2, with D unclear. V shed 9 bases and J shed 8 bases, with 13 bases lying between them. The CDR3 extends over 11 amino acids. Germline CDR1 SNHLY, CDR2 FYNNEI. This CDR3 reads CASWALGGYTF. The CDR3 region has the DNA TGTGCCAGTTGGGCCCTGGGGGGCTACACCTTC.

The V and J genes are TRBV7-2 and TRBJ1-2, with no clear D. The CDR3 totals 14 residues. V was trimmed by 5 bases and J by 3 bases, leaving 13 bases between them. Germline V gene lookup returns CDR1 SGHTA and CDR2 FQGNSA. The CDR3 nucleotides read TGTGCCAGCAGCGCCGTTTGGAGCTACTATGGCTACACCTTC. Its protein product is CASSAVWSYYGYTF.